Shown below are 9 T cell receptor beta chains from a single sample sequenced in a study of identical twins. A single record per CDR3 protein comes from TCRdb applying MiXCR to the 5' RACE reads. The data contain 300,000 to 400,000 distinct CDR3 sequences, 9% to 10% of them seen just once; the ten biggest clones take up about 9.1%. The sequenced sample consisted of naive T cells sorted from blood. The receptor source for this set is a woman in her fifties or sixties in good health.

This clonotype was found many times. J is TRBJ2-1 and V is TRBV12-3 or TRBV12-4, with 9 bases identical to TRBD2. Unmatched junction bases numbered 3, after V lost 6 bases and J lost 6 bases. CDR3 length equals 13 residues. CDR3 in DNA: TGTGCCAGCAGACCGGGACTAGCCAATGAGCAGTTCTTC. This translates into CASRPGLANEQFF.

This clonotype was counted a few times. This chain connects TRBV15 to TRBJ2-7, with 12 nucleotides matching TRBD2. With 1 base clipped from V and 10 bases from J, the junction kept 5 bases outside the gene matches. Per the germline V gene, CDR1 is LNHNV and CDR2 is YYDKDF (reference sequence). The CDR3 has 14 amino acids. CDR3: CATSRATSGGNQYV. In DNA, the CDR3 is TGTGCCACCAGCAGAGCGACTAGCGGGGGAAATCAGTACGTC.

This clonotype was observed many times. V and J are TRBV12-3 or TRBV12-4 and TRBJ1-6; D call uncertain. This CDR3 has 15 residues. V shed 6 bases and J shed 9 bases, with 18 bases lying between them. CDR3 amino acids: CASRRRGARASPLHF. The CDR3, as DNA: TGTGCCAGCAGGAGGCGGGGAGCCCGCGCTTCACCCCTCCACTTT.

The chain uses TRBV20-1 and TRBJ2-1; D is ambiguous. This CDR3 comprises 13 residues. Germline loops: CDR1 DFQATT, CDR2 SNEGSKA (reference sequence). The V gene lost 4 bases and the J gene lost 7 bases, with 14 bases spanning the gap. The CDR3, as DNA: TGCAGTGCTATGGATCAGCCTTTGAATGAGCAGTTCTTC. Translation gives CSAMDQPLNEQFF.

This clonotype turned up a few times. The gene calls are TRBV11-3 and TRBJ2-5; TRBD2 is a possible D gene (6 bases). The V gene's germline CDR1 is SGHNT and CDR2 YENEEA. The CDR3 is made up of 14 amino acids. V was pared by 2 bases and J by 5 bases, with 12 bases between. CDR3: CASSLTGGLETQYF. In DNA form, the CDR3 reads TGTGCCAGCAGCTTAACCGGGGGTTTGGAGACCCAGTACTTC. The full variable domain, in which reference TRBV11-3 and TRBJ2-5 provide the parts outside the CDR3, is EAGVVQSPRYKIIEKKQPVAFWCNPISGHNTLYWYLQNLGQGPELLIRYENEEAVDDSQLPKDRFSAERLKGVDSTLKIQPAELGDSAVYLCASSLTGGLETQYFGPGTRLLVL.

This clonotype occurred a few times. V usage is TRBV5-1 and J usage is TRBJ1-1; tentative D call: TRBD1 (5 bases). The V end was cut by 4 bases, the J end by 0 bases, with 13 bases between. In germline, CDR1 is SGHRS, CDR2 YFSETQ. The CDR3 is 15 residues long. The CDR3 nucleotides are TGCGCCAGCAGCCCGGCCGGGACGGTGAACACTGAAGCTTTCTTT. This translates into CASSPAGTVNTEAFF.

This clonotype was seen many times. This chain links TRBV5-6 with TRBJ2-2; D is perhaps TRBD2 (5 bases). Between the trimmed V and J ends, which lost 0 bases and 1 base, there was a span of 10 bases. CDR1 and CDR2 (germline): SGHDT, YYEEEE. This CDR3 comprises 16 residues. In DNA form, the CDR3 reads TGTGCCAGCAGCTTGGATCGAGCGGTGAACACCGGGGAGCTGTTTTTT. Its translation is CASSLDRAVNTGELFF. Variable domain in full (rest from reference TRBV5-6 and TRBJ2-2): DAGVTQSPTHLIKTRGQQVTLRCSPKSGHDTVSWYQQALGQGPQFIFQYYEEEERQRGNFPDRFSGHQFPNYSSELNVNALLLGDSALYLCASSLDRAVNTGELFFGEGSRLTVL.

V usage is TRBV9 and J usage is TRBJ2-1; tentative D call: TRBD2 (5 bases). Germline values: CDR1 SGDLS, CDR2 YYNGEE. Trimming took 0 bases from V and 3 from J, leaving 13 bases between them. The CDR3 totals 16 residues. DNA for the CDR3: TGTGCCAGCAGCGTAGACGGACTGAGGTTCTACAATGAGCAGTTCTTC. Its translation: CASSVDGLRFYNEQFF. Full variable domain (remainder filled in from reference TRBV9 and TRBJ2-1): DSGVTQTPKHLITATGQRVTLRCSPRSGDLSVYWYQQSLDQGLQFLIQYYNGEERAKGNILERFSAQQFPDLHSELNLSSLELGDSALYFCASSVDGLRFYNEQFFGPGTRLTVL.

This clonotype turned up a few times. This sequence joins TRBV29-1 and TRBJ1-4, with 8 bases aligning to TRBD1. The germline CDR1 and CDR2 sequences are SQVTM and ANQGSEA. Germline trimming cut 3 bases from V and 6 bases from J; bases unmatched to any gene: 3. The CDR3 consists of 13 residues. CDR3 residues: CSVETGVDEKLFF. CDR3 DNA: TGCAGCGTTGAGACAGGGGTAGATGAAAAACTGTTTTTT.